Listed here are 23 T cell receptor beta chains from one sample, sequenced in a study of T cell responses to AZD1222 COVID-19 vaccine. Sequencing used immunoSEQ multiplex PCR; TCRdb keeps in-frame clones, though not all of them. The table shows some 48,000 clones, with around 85% occurring only once. The source was peripheral blood, collected 28 days after the second AZD1222 dose. The receptors come from an adult who received the AZD1222 COVID-19 vaccine.

The chain is built from TRBV12-5 and TRBJ2-1; D is possibly TRBD1 (5 bases). This CDR3 has 22 residues. The germline V gene has CDR1 LGHNT and CDR2 FRNRAP. The germline V and J ends were trimmed by 5 bases and 2 bases, with 34 bases remaining between them. This CDR3 is CASGIPRQPPGLYAHPYNEQFF. CDR3 sequence (DNA): TGTGCTAGTGGTATCCCTCGACAGCCCCCGGGTTTATACGCCCACCCCTACAATGAGCAGTTCTTC.

V usage is TRBV9 and J usage is TRBJ1-1; D is uncertain. This CDR3 comprises 16 residues. CDR1 and CDR2 (germline): SGDLS, YYNGEE. V lost 0 bases and J lost 3, with 15 bases in between. In DNA form, the CDR3 reads TGTGCCAGCAGCGTAGGTGGACCACCCTTGGACACTGAAGCTTTCTTT. This encodes CASSVGGPPLDTEAFF.

The chain employs TRBV5-1 and TRBJ1-1; a weak D match, TRBD1 (5 bases). Germline loops: CDR1 SGHRS, CDR2 YFSETQ. The CDR3 is 15 residues long. V dropped 0 bases and J dropped 1 base, with 10 bases sitting between them. CDR3 protein: CASSLGGLENTEAFF. CDR3 coding DNA: TGCGCCAGCAGCTTGGGGGGACTAGAGAACACTGAAGCTTTCTTT.

This rearrangement joins TRBV9 to TRBJ2-7; 10 bases match TRBD2. The CDR3 extends over 15 amino acids. V was clipped by 3 bases and J by 0 bases; unmatched bases: 3. Germline CDR1 is SGDLS and CDR2 is YYNGEE. CDR3 coding DNA: TGTGCCAGCAGCGCAGGACTAGCGGCCTCCTACGAGCAGTACTTC. Translation gives CASSAGLAASYEQYF.

The rearrangement uses TRBV7-9 and TRBJ1-2, with 8 bases identical to TRBD1. V dropped 1 base and J dropped 2; count of bases not matched to a gene: 3. The germline CDR1 and CDR2 sequences are SEHNR and FQNEAQ (reference sequence). The CDR3 runs to 15 residues. CDR3 sequence: CASSLGQGRNYGYTF. The CDR3 coding sequence is TGTGCCAGCAGCTTAGGACAGGGGAGAAACTATGGCTACACCTTC.

V usage is TRBV10-3 and J usage is TRBJ1-2; D uncertain. CDR3 length: 14 amino acids. The ends were cut back, 1 base at V and 4 bases at J, with 10 bases in the middle. Germline CDR1 is ENHRY and CDR2 is SYGVKD. DNA for the CDR3: TGTGCCATCAGTGAGTTGGGCAGCTCCTATGGCTACACCTTC. Its protein is CAISELGSSYGYTF.

The V call is TRBV5-5, the J call TRBJ1-2; TRBD1 matches 8 bases. CDR3 length equals 17 residues. J gave up 0 bases and V 0 bases, and 7 bases lay outside the gene matches. The germline CDR1 and CDR2 sequences are SGHKS and YYEKEE (reference sequence). The DNA for the CDR3 is TGTGCCAGCAGCTTGGGACAGGGGTTTGTATCTAACTATGGCTACACCTTC. This codes for CASSLGQGFVSNYGYTF. Using reference TRBV5-5 and TRBJ1-2 for the parts outside the CDR3, the full variable domain is DAGVTQSPTHLIKTRGQQVTLRCSPISGHKSVSWYQQVLGQGPQFIFQYYEKEERGRGNFPDRFSARQFPNYSSELNVNALLLGDSALYLCASSLGQGFVSNYGYTFGSGTRLTVV.

This rearrangement joins TRBV7-3 to TRBJ2-1; unclear D gene. There are 15 residues in the CDR3. V was shortened by 2 bases and J by 0 bases, with 8 bases between the two germline ends. CDR1 SGHTA and CDR2 FQGTGA come from the germline V gene. The DNA for the CDR3 is TGTGCCAGCAGCTTAGGCCGACTCTCCTACAATGAGCAGTTCTTC. The encoded protein is CASSLGRLSYNEQFF.

This clone was observed once. The rearrangement uses TRBV5-1 and TRBJ1-6; D uncertain. Per germline, CDR1 SGHRS and CDR2 YFSETQ. The length of the CDR3 is 17 residues. V was shortened by 0 bases and J by 5 bases, with 15 bases between the two germline ends. This CDR3 reads CASSLDDVRSDNSPLHF. The DNA for the CDR3 is TGCGCCAGCAGCTTGGATGATGTCAGGTCCGATAATTCACCCCTCCACTTT.

The chain has TRBV24-1 and TRBJ2-7; 13 bases are shared with TRBD2. CDR3 length: 13 residues. Germline V gene data show CDR1 as KGHDR and CDR2 as SFDVKD. V trimming: 10 bases; J trimming: 5 bases; junction bases outside the gene matches: 4. The CDR3: CATSGLAGDEQYF. The DNA for the CDR3 is TGTGCCACGTCCGGACTAGCGGGAGACGAGCAGTACTTC.

The J gene is TRBJ2-7, the V gene TRBV7-3; D might be TRBD1 or TRBD2, each matching 5 bases. Trimming took off 5 bases at V and 0 bases at J, with 11 bases between the two ends. CDR1 SGHTA and CDR2 FQGTGA come from the germline V gene. The CDR3 length is 14 residues. The CDR3, as DNA: TGTGCCAGCAGCCTGAGGGGCACCTCCTACGAGCAGTACTTC. Its protein product is CASSLRGTSYEQYF.

The table lists this clone with a count of one. The CDR3, as DNA: TGTGCCAGCAGCCCGACAGGGAGGGGCACCGGGGAGCTGTTTTTT. Translation gives CASSPTGRGTGELFF. V usage is TRBV27 and J usage is TRBJ2-2, with D tentatively TRBD1 or TRBD2 (7 bases each). The CDR3 runs to 15 residues. With 6 bases removed from V and 4 bases from J, the gap between germline ends came to 15 bases. Germline CDR1 and CDR2: MNHEY and SMNVEV (reference sequence).

The chain has TRBV19 and TRBJ1-4; maybe TRBD1 (6 bases). Per germline, CDR1 LNHDA and CDR2 SQIVND (reference sequence). The V end was cut by 7 bases, the J end by 6 bases, with 21 bases between. The CDR3 consists of 16 residues. This chain's CDR3 is CASTIRQGSGHEKLFF. CDR3 nucleotide sequence: TGTGCCAGTACCATCCGGCAGGGGAGTGGGCATGAAAAACTGTTTTTT.

This chain links TRBV19 with TRBJ2-1; D possibly corresponds to TRBD1 (5 bases). The CDR3 covers 15 residues. Germline assignment: CDR1 LNHDA and CDR2 SQIVND (reference sequence). The V gene lost 11 bases and the J gene lost 4 bases, with 21 bases spanning the gap. Here the CDR3 reads CASKTGGQAYNEQFF. The CDR3 nucleotides read TGTGCCTCAAAAACCGGTGGACAAGCATACAATGAGCAGTTCTTC.

The gene calls are TRBV28 and TRBJ2-3; D is ambiguous. This CDR3 is 14 amino acids long. V lost 3 bases and J 11 bases, leaving 18 bases between the germline ends. Germline V gene sequence: CDR1 MDHEN, CDR2 SYDVKM. Here the CDR3 reads CASSFGSMGYRQYF. Here the CDR3 DNA reads TGTGCCAGCAGTTTCGGGTCGATGGGATACAGGCAGTATTTT.

CDR3 region: CASSLGTVVGTQYF. CDR3 coding DNA: TGTGCCAGCAGTTTAGGTACCGTCGTCGGGACCCAGTACTTC. The gene calls are TRBV27 and TRBJ2-5; no firm D call. The germline V and J ends were trimmed by 2 bases and 7 bases, with 14 bases remaining between them. Germline values: CDR1 MNHEY, CDR2 SMNVEV (reference sequence). CDR3 length equals 14 residues.

The V call is TRBV11-3, the J call TRBJ1-1; no clear D gene. The ends were cut back, 5 bases at V and 0 bases at J, with 10 bases in the middle. CDR1 SGHNT and CDR2 YENEEA come from the germline V gene. The CDR3 extends over 14 amino acids. The CDR3: CASSLSTVNTEAFF. The CDR3 DNA reads as TGTGCCAGCAGCCTCTCGACGGTGAACACTGAAGCTTTCTTT.

The CDR3 sequence is CASSSGRGDTQYF. The CDR3 DNA sequence: TGTGCCAGCAGCTCCGGTAGAGGGGATACGCAGTATTTT. This rearrangement joins TRBV7-7 to TRBJ2-3; D may be TRBD2 (5 bases). CDR1 and CDR2 (germline): SSHAT, FNYEAQ (reference sequence). Trimming cost V 4 bases and J 6 bases, with 11 bases left between them. The CDR3 is 13 residues long.

The chain has TRBV28 and TRBJ1-5; D is uncertain. There are 13 residues in the CDR3. With 3 bases removed from V and 4 bases from J, the gap between germline ends came to 7 bases. Germline assignment: CDR1 MDHEN and CDR2 SYDVKM. CDR3 sequence reads: CASSFEENQPQHF. DNA of the CDR3: TGTGCCAGCAGTTTTGAGGAAAATCAGCCCCAGCATTTT.

CDR3: CAWSPQRDGGNTIYF. CDR3 sequence (DNA): TGTGCCTGGAGTCCCCAAAGGGACGGTGGAAACACCATATATTTT. The chain has TRBV30 and TRBJ1-3; possible D gene TRBD1, 5 bases. Germline lookup yields CDR1 GTSNPN and CDR2 SVGIG (reference sequence). CDR3 length equals 15 residues. Trimming stripped 2 bases from V and 3 bases from J, with 14 bases between.

V usage is TRBV19 and J usage is TRBJ2-7; 8 nucleotides agree with TRBD1. The V and J ends lost 7 bases and 2 bases, in that order; junction bases with no gene match: 7. CDR3 length: 14 residues. Germline V gene lookup returns CDR1 LNHDA and CDR2 SQIVND (reference sequence). The CDR3: CASKPGQEAYEQYF. CDR3 bases: TGTGCCAGTAAACCGGGACAGGAAGCCTACGAGCAGTACTTC.

The CDR3: CASRGRGGADTQYF. CDR3 in DNA: TGTGCCTCCAGAGGTCGGGGAGGGGCAGATACGCAGTATTTT. J is TRBJ2-3 and V is TRBV30; TRBD2 agrees at 7 bases. V dropped 7 bases and J dropped 4; count of bases not matched to a gene: 11. The CDR3 spans 14 residues. CDR1 is GTSNPN, CDR2 SVGIG, per germline (reference sequence).

The chain couples TRBV5-8 to TRBJ2-7; D not certain. V was clipped by 5 bases and J by 1 base, with 13 bases between them. This CDR3 has 14 residues. Germline V gene data show CDR1 as SGHTS and CDR2 as YDEGEE. CDR3 loop: CASRPPGSSYEQYF. CDR3 DNA: TGTGCCAGCAGACCCCCGGGCAGTTCCTACGAGCAGTACTTC.